This TCR beta chain came from a study of cytomegalovirus exposure and HLA in healthy donors. Study-wide results and limits: The listing of approximately 160 TCR beta chains classed them as cytomegalovirus-associated. A few chains tied to CMV proved CMV antigen-specific in vitro. Most TCR sequences were seen very rarely across donors, but some public TCRs occurred in many.

CDR1 is SGHVS and CDR2 is FNYEAQ in the germline V gene. This CDR3 is built from 15 residues. The V and J ends lost 5 bases and 2 bases, in that order; junction bases with no gene match: 6. Among the roughly 120 subjects of the validation cohort, separate from the roughly 670-subject first cohort, were the donors. This clone turned up a few times. Antigen unknown. Data came from immunoSEQ multiplex PCR; TCRdb stores just in-frame clones and leaves some out. The profile covers hundreds of thousands of clones, with 70% to 90% appearing a single time and approximately 0.86% taken by the ten largest. The chain uses TRBV7-6 and TRBJ1-5; TRBD1 matches at 7 bases. The receptor comes from a woman aged 18-29 years in good health and CMV-seronegative. Sequenced input: PBMCs. CDR3 nucleotide sequence: TGTGCCAGCAGCGACCAGACAGGGCGCAATCAGCCCCAGCATTTT. Translation: CASSDQTGRNQPQHF.